The 32 T cell receptor beta chains below all came from one sample that was sequenced in a study of shared clonotypes between healthy human individuals. Profiling relied on immunoSEQ multiplex PCR, and the TCRdb table lists in-frame clones only, not all of them. The sample includes about 1.1 million clones, around 77% of them seen just once. Sequenced input: memory CD4+ T cells from PBMCs. Subset meaning: CD45RA-negative fraction. The source of these receptors is a young man in good health. Some clones in this sample may be carry-over from other donors' samples.

This clone was seen more than once but under ten times. The same CDR3 arises from other DNA sequences in this sample as well. The chain has TRBV7-2 and TRBJ1-1, with D perhaps matching TRBD1 (5 bases). Germline V CDR1 and CDR2: SGHTA, FQGNSA. This CDR3 is 13 amino acids long. Trimming removed 4 bases from V and 2 bases from J, with 8 bases in between. The CDR3 DNA is TGTGCCAGCAGCTCCCGGGACAACACTGAAGCTTTCTTT. Encoded protein: CASSSRDNTEAFF.

The chain joins TRBV5-5 to TRBJ2-2; TRBD2 matches 8 bases. V lost 3 bases and J lost 6; bases outside the gene matches: 10. CDR1 SGHKS and CDR2 YYEKEE come from the germline V gene (reference sequence). The CDR3 is 16 residues long. The CDR3 region has the DNA TGTGCCAGCAGCTCAATTAGCGGGATAGGATCCGGGGAGCTGTTTTTT. This sequence encodes CASSSISGIGSGELFF.

Note on this clone: Just one base apart from a much larger clone, this may be a read error. This sequence joins TRBV2 and TRBJ1-1, with a possible D match to TRBD1 (5 bases). Germline V CDR1 and CDR2: SNHLY, FYNNEI. V lost 5 bases and J 0 bases, leaving 7 bases between the germline ends. The CDR3 spans 13 residues. Here the CDR3 DNA reads TGTGCCAGCAGTACAGGACTGAACACTGAAGCTTTCTTT. It codes for CASSTGLNTEAFF. Full variable domain (outside the CDR3, taken from reference TRBV2 and TRBJ1-1): EPEVTQTPSHQVTQMGQEVILRCVPISNHLYFYWYRQILGQKVEFLVSFYNNEISEKSEIFDDQFSVERPDGSNFTLKIRSTKLEDSAMYFCASSTGLNTEAFFGQGTRLTVV.

V usage is TRBV11-2 and J usage is TRBJ2-7; TRBD2 matches at 8 bases. V lost 5 bases, J lost 0 bases, and 6 bases stayed unmatched. There are 15 residues in the CDR3. CDR1 and CDR2 (germline): SGHAT, FQNNGV. This CDR3 is CASSTITSGSYEQYF. As DNA, the CDR3 is TGTGCCAGCAGCACGATCACTAGCGGCTCCTACGAGCAGTACTTC.

The chain uses TRBV11-2 and TRBJ2-1, with 12 nucleotides matching TRBD2. This CDR3 spans 16 amino acids. The V gene end was trimmed by 1 base and the J gene end by 8 bases; junction bases not matched to a gene: 6. Per germline, CDR1 SGHAT and CDR2 FQNNGV. CDR3 sequence: CASSLVLAGGWDEQFF. The CDR3 region has the DNA TGTGCCAGCAGCTTAGTGCTAGCGGGAGGGTGGGATGAGCAGTTCTTC.

The rearrangement joins TRBV12-5 to TRBJ2-3; 11 nucleotides align to TRBD2. Trimming removed 3 bases from V and 4 bases from J; junction bases left unmatched: 3. The CDR3 extends over 15 amino acids. Germline CDR1 reads LGHNT; CDR2 reads FRNRAP. Here the CDR3 DNA reads TGTGCTAGTGGTTTCGCGGGACTAGCGGCAGATACGCAGTATTTT. Its protein product is CASGFAGLAADTQYF.

This clone was seen a handful of times. A much larger clone differs from this one at a single base, so this may be a read error. The chain recombines TRBV30 with TRBJ1-5; D call uncertain. Looked up from germline, CDR1 is GTSNPN and CDR2 is SVGIG (reference sequence). The CDR3 is 12 amino acids. The CDR3 sequence: CAWSGSNQHQHF. CDR3 DNA sequence: TGTGCCTGGAGTGGGAGCAATCAGCACCAGCATTTT.

This chain uses TRBV7-9 with TRBJ2-7, with TRBD2 identical over 8 bases. Per germline, CDR1 SEHNR and CDR2 FQNEAQ (reference sequence). CDR3 length: 16 residues. The V and J ends lost 5 bases and 1 base, in that order; junction bases with no gene match: 10. For the CDR3, the DNA is TGTGCCAGCAGCATAACGCGTACTAGCGGATCCTACGAGCAGTACTTC. This sequence encodes CASSITRTSGSYEQYF.

This sequence joins TRBV5-4 and TRBJ2-1; TRBD2 agrees at 9 bases. The germline gives CDR1 SGHNT, CDR2 YYREEE (reference sequence). The CDR3 loop spans 17 amino acids. With 2 bases clipped from V and 2 bases from J, the junction kept 8 bases outside the gene matches. The CDR3 sequence is CASSFVGGRGAYNEQFF. The CDR3 DNA is TGTGCCAGCAGCTTTGTGGGCGGGAGGGGGGCCTACAATGAGCAGTTCTTC.

The chain has TRBV10-3 and TRBJ2-1, with 11 bases lining up with TRBD2. The CDR3 sequence is 15 residues long. Germline loops: CDR1 ENHRY, CDR2 SYGVKD. J lost 7 bases, V lost 10 bases, and 12 bases had no gene match. In nucleotides, the CDR3 is TGTGCCACCACGGGACTAGCGGCGAGGGTAAATGAGCAGTTCTTC. This sequence encodes CATTGLAARVNEQFF.

The chain has TRBV25-1 and TRBJ1-1; TRBD1 matches 10 bases. There are 16 residues in the CDR3. The germline V gene encodes CDR1 MGHDK and CDR2 SYGVNS. With V trimmed by 4 bases and J by 8 bases, 13 bases remained unmatched. The CDR3 DNA follows: TGTGCCAGCAGTGCCTCCGGGACAGGGGCCCCAAAGGAAGCTTTCTTT. Its protein is CASSASGTGAPKEAFF.

The chain couples TRBV28 to TRBJ1-2; no clear D gene. The V and J ends lost 4 bases and 13 bases respectively, with 7 bases between them. Germline CDR1 and CDR2: MDHEN and SYDVKM. This CDR3 spans 9 amino acids. In nucleotides, the CDR3 is TGTGCCAGCAGTTACCCCCTCACCTTC. It yields the protein CASSYPLTF.

V and J are TRBV2 and TRBJ2-3; D might be TRBD1 (5 bases). Germline values: CDR1 SNHLY, CDR2 FYNNEI. The length of the CDR3 is 14 residues. V was cut by 8 bases and J by 1 base, with 13 bases left in between. The DNA for the CDR3 is TGTGCCAGCTACAGGTCCCTCGGCACAGATACGCAGTATTTT. It yields the protein CASYRSLGTDTQYF.

The J gene is TRBJ2-1, the V gene TRBV11-2, with D possibly matching TRBD1 (5 bases). Germline CDR1 is SGHAT and CDR2 is FQNNGV. This CDR3 is built from 15 residues. V lost 3 bases and J 6 bases, leaving 15 bases between the germline ends. The CDR3 sequence is CASSLAGRGPNEQFF. CDR3 DNA sequence: TGTGCCAGCAGCTTGGCAGGGCGCGGACCCAATGAGCAGTTCTTC.

With regard to this clone: At one end, the junction sequence differs from germline, possibly due to a read error. V and J are TRBV7-8 and TRBJ2-3; 9 bases fit TRBD2. CDR3 length equals 15 residues. Germline loops: CDR1 SGHVS, CDR2 FQNEAQ. The CDR3 DNA follows: TGTGCCGGCAGCTTACTGTTAGCGGGAGTAGATACGCAGTATTTT. This codes for CAGSLLLAGVDTQYF.

This chain joins TRBV6-5 and TRBJ2-7, with a weak D call TRBD2 (6 bases). The CDR3 covers 15 residues. The germline CDR1 and CDR2 sequences are MNHEY and SVGAGI. Trimming cost V 10 bases and J 3 bases, with 22 bases left between them. The CDR3, as DNA: TGTGCCACCCTGCGGGAAGCGGGCGGCATCTACGAGCAGTACTTC. Protein: CATLREAGGIYEQYF.

V usage is TRBV2 and J usage is TRBJ1-2; D is perhaps TRBD1 (5 bases). Germline values: CDR1 SNHLY, CDR2 FYNNEI. The CDR3 is 12 amino acids. The V gene lost 6 bases and the J gene lost 8 bases, with 13 bases spanning the gap. The CDR3 is CASSTDSWGYTF. The DNA for the CDR3 is TGTGCCAGCAGCACAGACAGTTGGGGCTACACCTTC.

The chain recombines TRBV27 with TRBJ1-2; D is perhaps TRBD1 (5 bases). Germline V gene sequence: CDR1 MNHEY, CDR2 SMNVEV (reference sequence). The CDR3 extends over 14 amino acids. V lost 2 bases and J 2 bases, leaving 9 bases between the germline ends. The CDR3, as DNA: TGTGCCAGCAGTTTACGGTCAGGGAACTATGGCTACACCTTC. The encoded protein is CASSLRSGNYGYTF.

The chain joins TRBV7-6 to TRBJ1-5; 10 bases agree with TRBD1. Per germline, CDR1 SGHVS and CDR2 FNYEAQ. CDR3 length equals 16 residues. V lost 7 bases, J lost 2 bases, and 8 bases stayed unmatched. CDR3 DNA: TGTGCCAGCACCCAAACCGGGACAGGGGGCAATCAGCCCCAGCATTTT. As protein: CASTQTGTGGNQPQHF. The variable domain in full, completed from reference TRBV7-6 and TRBJ1-5, reads GAGVSQSPRYKVTKRGQDVALRCDPISGHVSLYWYRQALGQGPEFLTYFNYEAQQDKSGLPNDRFSAERPEGSISTLTIQRTEQRDSAMYRCASTQTGTGGNQPQHFGDGTRLSIL.

The chain's CDR3 is CASSLVGGQGYDTQYF. The CDR3 bases are TGTGCCAGCAGCTTAGTGGGGGGACAGGGGTACGATACGCAGTATTTT. The gene calls are TRBV11-2 and TRBJ2-3, with 10 bases aligning to TRBD1. With 1 base clipped from V and 6 bases from J, the junction kept 7 bases outside the gene matches. Germline V lookup: CDR1 SGHAT, CDR2 FQNNGV. The CDR3 contains 16 residues.

The chain joins TRBV27 to TRBJ2-4; 8 bases agree with TRBD2. This CDR3 spans 16 amino acids. Germline V gene data show CDR1 as MNHEY and CDR2 as SMNVEV (reference sequence). V shed 5 bases and J 3 bases; nucleotides not matched to a gene: 9. The CDR3: CASSPLFGGGKNIQYF. The CDR3 DNA reads TGTGCCAGCAGTCCCCTTTTCGGGGGGGGCAAAAACATTCAGTACTTC.

In this sample, this clone turned up a few times. The gene calls are TRBV7-3 and TRBJ2-1, with 10 nucleotides matching TRBD1. The CDR3 runs to 14 residues. The ends lost 4 bases at V and 8 bases at J; junction bases unmatched: 5. Germline values: CDR1 SGHTA, CDR2 FQGTGA. CDR3 region: CASSSAGTGDEQFF. CDR3 coding DNA: TGTGCCAGCAGCTCTGCCGGGACAGGGGATGAGCAGTTCTTC.

A single count supports this clone. CDR3 loop: CASSLPGGNQPQHF. DNA of the CDR3: TGTGCCAGCAGCTTGCCAGGGGGCAATCAGCCCCAGCATTTT. The gene calls are TRBV7-2 and TRBJ1-5; D might be TRBD1 (6 bases). From germline, CDR1 is SGHTA and CDR2 FQGNSA. The CDR3 is made up of 14 amino acids. The V end was cut by 3 bases, the J end by 2 bases, with 8 bases between.

The chain couples TRBV19 to TRBJ2-2; D is possibly TRBD1 or TRBD2 (5 bases each). The V and J ends lost 9 bases and 5 bases respectively, with 10 bases between them. The CDR3 consists of 12 residues. CDR1 is LNHDA, CDR2 SQIVND, per germline (reference sequence). The CDR3 sequence: CASRDGTGELFF. Written as DNA, the CDR3 is TGTGCCAGCCGGGACGGTACCGGGGAGCTGTTTTTT.

The chain carries TRBV5-4 and TRBJ2-5, with D tentatively TRBD1 or TRBD2 (7 bases each). Per germline, CDR1 SGHNT and CDR2 YYREEE (reference sequence). Trimming stripped 5 bases from V and 2 bases from J, with 16 bases between. The CDR3 is 15 residues long. This chain's CDR3 is CASSPGGGRQETQYF. The CDR3 DNA sequence: TGTGCCAGCAGTCCAGGGGGAGGGAGGCAAGAGACCCAGTACTTC.

This chain connects TRBV7-2 to TRBJ2-7; D is unclear. Trimming left V 2 bases short and J 5 bases short, with 16 bases between. Germline lookup yields CDR1 SGHTA and CDR2 FQGNSA. CDR3 length: 15 amino acids. CDR3 residues: CASSLFNVVQNEQYF. DNA for the CDR3: TGTGCCAGCAGCTTATTCAATGTAGTGCAGAACGAGCAGTACTTC.

The rearrangement joins TRBV7-8 to TRBJ2-3, with TRBD2 as a possible D gene (5 bases). Germline CDR1 is SGHVS and CDR2 is FQNEAQ. Trimming left V 1 base short and J 3 bases short, with 17 bases between. The CDR3 runs to 17 residues. The CDR3 region has the DNA TGTGCCAGCAGCTTAGTTTGGTCTGGACTGACGACAGATACGCAGTATTTT. Its translation is CASSLVWSGLTTDTQYF. Together with reference TRBV7-8 and TRBJ2-3, the CDR3 gives the full variable domain: GAGVSQSPRYKVAKRGQDVALRCDPISGHVSLFWYQQALGQGPEFLTYFQNEAQLDKSGLPSDRFFAERPEGSVSTLKIQRTQQEDSAVYLCASSLVWSGLTTDTQYFGPGTRLTVL.

About this clone: One base separates it from a far larger clone, so it is likely a read error. CDR3 coding DNA: TGTGCCAGCAGCTTAGGACAGGGGGATGGCTACACCTTC. Protein: CASSLGQGDGYTF. V is TRBV7-2 and J is TRBJ1-2, with 9 bases aligning to TRBD1. J was trimmed by 6 bases and V by 1 base; bases with no gene match: 0. The V gene's germline CDR1 is SGHTA and CDR2 FQGNSA. The CDR3 has 13 residues. Full variable domain (missing parts from reference TRBV7-2 and TRBJ1-2): GAGVSQSPSNKVTEKGKDVELRCDPISGHTALYWYRQSLGQGLEFLIYFQGNSAPDKSGLPSDRFSAERTGGSVSTLTIQRTQQEDSAVYLCASSLGQGDGYTFGSGTRLTVV.

V gene TRBV30 combines with J gene TRBJ1-3; possibly TRBD1 for D (6 bases). The CDR3 contains 13 residues. Germline CDR1 and CDR2: GTSNPN and SVGIG (reference sequence). V was trimmed by 2 bases and J by 7 bases, leaving 12 bases between them. CDR3 coding DNA: TGTGCCTGGAGTTCGACAGGAGGGAACACCATATATTTT. It encodes CAWSSTGGNTIYF.

To note about this clone: It may be a read error: a sequence one base away is much more abundant. This sample also contains other DNA sequences that code for the same CDR3. The V and J genes are TRBV5-1 and TRBJ2-5; the match to TRBD2 covers 14 bases. From germline, CDR1 is SGHRS and CDR2 YFSETQ. The CDR3 is made up of 15 amino acids. The V segment lost 2 bases and the J segment 5 bases; nucleotides outside the gene matches: 2. The CDR3 reads CASSFGLAGGETQYF. The CDR3 DNA follows: TGCGCCAGCAGCTTCGGACTAGCGGGAGGTGAGACCCAGTACTTC.

This chain joins TRBV18 and TRBJ1-3; 9 positions match TRBD1. The germline V gene has CDR1 KGHSH and CDR2 LQKENI. The junction had 4 bases not matched to a gene; V was cut back by 3 bases and J by 4 bases. The CDR3 runs 15 residues. CDR3 in amino acids: CASSPTGGGGNTIYF. The CDR3 DNA reads TGTGCCAGCTCACCCACAGGGGGCGGCGGAAACACCATATATTTT.

The chain uses TRBV12-5 and TRBJ2-3; D unclear. Germline V gene data show CDR1 as LGHNT and CDR2 as FRNRAP. CDR3 length: 14 residues. Deletions cut 5 bases from V and 0 bases from J, with 9 bases between. The CDR3 DNA reads as TGTGCTAGTGGTAGAAGCGCCAGCACAGATACGCAGTATTTT. Encoded protein: CASGRSASTDTQYF.